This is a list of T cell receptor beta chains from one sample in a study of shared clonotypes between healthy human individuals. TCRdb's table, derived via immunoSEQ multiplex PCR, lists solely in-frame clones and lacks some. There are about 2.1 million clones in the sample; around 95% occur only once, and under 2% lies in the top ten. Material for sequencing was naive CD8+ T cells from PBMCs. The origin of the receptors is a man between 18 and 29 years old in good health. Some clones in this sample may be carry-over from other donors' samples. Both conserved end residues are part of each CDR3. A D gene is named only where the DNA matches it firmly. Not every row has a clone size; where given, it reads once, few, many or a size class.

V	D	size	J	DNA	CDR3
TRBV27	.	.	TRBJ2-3	TGTGCCAGCAGTTTCGGGAAGAGGGATACGCAGTATTTT	CASSFGKRDTQYF
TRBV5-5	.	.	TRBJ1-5	TGTGCCAGCAGCTTGGGTCCGAGCAATCAGCCCCAGCATTTT	CASSLGPSNQPQHF
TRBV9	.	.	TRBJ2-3	TGTGCCAGCAGCGACAGGTTAGATACGCAGTATTTT	CASSDRLDTQYF
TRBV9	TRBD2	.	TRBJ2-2	TGTGCCAGCAGCGTAGACGGGGGGAAACTAGCGAACACCGGGGAGCTGTTTTTT	CASSVDGGKLANTGELFF
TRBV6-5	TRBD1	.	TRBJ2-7	TGTGCCAGCAGTTATGGTCAGGGGGCTTTCGTCGAGCAGTACTTC	CASSYGQGAFVEQYF
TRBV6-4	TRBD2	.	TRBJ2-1	TGTGCCAGCAGTCCGGGACTAGCGGCCTACAATGAGCAGTTCTTC	CASSPGLAAYNEQFF
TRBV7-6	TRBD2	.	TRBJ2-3	TGTGCCAGCAGCCCCGTAGGGGAGGGAATCCAAGATACGCAGTATTTT	CASSPVGEGIQDTQYF
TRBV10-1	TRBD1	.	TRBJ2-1	TGCGCCAGCAGTGAGGGGACAGCATACAATGAGCAGTTCTTC	CASSEGTAYNEQFF
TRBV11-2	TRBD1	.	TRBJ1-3	TGTGCCAGCACCTACGAACAGGGGGCAGGAAACACCATATATTTT	CASTYEQGAGNTIYF
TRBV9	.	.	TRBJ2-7	TGTGCCAGCAGCGTAGCTGGCGGGACCCCCGGCGAGCAGTACTTC	CASSVAGGTPGEQYF
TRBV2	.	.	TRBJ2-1	TGTGCCAGCGTGAGCACGGCGGTGAAATACAATGAGCAGTTCTTC	CASVSTAVKYNEQFF
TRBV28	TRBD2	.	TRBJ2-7	TGTGCCAGCAATATAAGGAGCGGGAGCTCCTACGAGCAGTACTTC	CASNIRSGSSYEQYF
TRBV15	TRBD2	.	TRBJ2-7	TGTGCCACCAGCAGAGGGGTTACTAGCGGGAGCCTCTACGAGCAGTACTTC	CATSRGVTSGSLYEQYF
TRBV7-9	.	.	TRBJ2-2	TGTGCCAGCCCAGGGGTGTCGGGGTCCGGGGAGCTGTTTTTT	CASPGVSGSGELFF
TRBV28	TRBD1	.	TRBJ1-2	TGTGCCAGCAGTCCCTGGACAGGGGAGGATGGCTACACCTTC	CASSPWTGEDGYTF
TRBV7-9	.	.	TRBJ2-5	TGTGCCAGCAGCCCCGCGGACAGCCAGACCCAGTACTTC	CASSPADSQTQYF
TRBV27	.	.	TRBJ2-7	TGTGCCAGCAGTTTTGGCACAGCCGGTGAGCAGTACTTC	CASSFGTAGEQYF
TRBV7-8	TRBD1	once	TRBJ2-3	TGTGCCAGCAGCTGGACAGGTTACACAGATACGCAGTATTTT	CASSWTGYTDTQYF
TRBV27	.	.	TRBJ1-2	TGTGCCAGCAGTTCGGGGCCACTTGAAGCTAACTATGGCTACACCTTC	CASSSGPLEANYGYTF
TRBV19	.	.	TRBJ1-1	TGTGCCAGCAGGAATTGGATTGAAGCTTTCTTT	CASRNWIEAFF
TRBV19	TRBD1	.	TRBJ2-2	TGTGCCAGTAGTCCCGGGACAGGGGCGGCCGGGGAGCTGTTTTTT	CASSPGTGAAGELFF
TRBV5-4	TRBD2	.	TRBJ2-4	TGTGCCAGCAGCTGGGGACTAGAGCGTAACATTCAGTACTTC	CASSWGLERNIQYF
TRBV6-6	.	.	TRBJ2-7	TGTGCCAGCAGGACGGGACCGAACTACGAGCAGTACTTC	CASRTGPNYEQYF
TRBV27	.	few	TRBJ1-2	TGTGCCAGCAGTTGGTCGGGGGGCAACTATGGCTACACCTTC	CASSWSGGNYGYTF
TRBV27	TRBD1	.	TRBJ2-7	TGTGCCAGCAGTCTCCTAGGGGGCGTCGAGCAGTACTTC	CASSLLGGVEQYF
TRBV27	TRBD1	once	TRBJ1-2	TGTGCCAGCAGCAATCTTGGACAGGGTAACTATGGCTACACCTTC	CASSNLGQGNYGYTF
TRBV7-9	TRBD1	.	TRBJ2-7	TGTGCCAGCAGCCCCGGACAGGGTGGTTTTCCCCGGGACTTC	CASSPGQGGFPRDF
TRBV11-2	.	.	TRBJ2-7	TGTGCCAGCAGCTTAGCGTCCTACGAGCAGTACTTC	CASSLASYEQYF
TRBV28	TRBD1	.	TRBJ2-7	TGTGCCAGCAGTCAACAGACCTCGACAGGGGAGGACTACGAGCAGTACTTC	CASSQQTSTGEDYEQYF
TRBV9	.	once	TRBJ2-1	TGTGCCAGCAGCTACCTAGGAACTGAGCAGTTCTTC	CASSYLGTEQFF
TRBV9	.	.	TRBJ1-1	TGTGCCAGCAGCGTAGCACAGGGAGGCACTGAAGCTTTCTTT	CASSVAQGGTEAFF
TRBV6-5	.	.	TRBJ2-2	TGTGCCAGCAGTTACAAGGCGGCCGGGGAGCTGTTTTTT	CASSYKAAGELFF
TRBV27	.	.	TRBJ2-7	TGTGCCAGCAACCCAAGGGGTCTACCCTACGAGCAGTACTTC	CASNPRGLPYEQYF
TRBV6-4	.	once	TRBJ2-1	TGTGCCAGCAGTGGGGTTTACAATGAGCAGTTCTTC	CASSGVYNEQFF
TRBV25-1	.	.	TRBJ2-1	TGTGCCAGCAGTGGGCGCGCATTCTCCTACAATGAGCAGTTCTTC	CASSGRAFSYNEQFF
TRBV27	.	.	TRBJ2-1	TGTGCCAGCAGGTCGTTTGGGGAGCAGTTCTTC	CASRSFGEQFF
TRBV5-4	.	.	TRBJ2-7	TGTGCCAGCAGCCGGAAGGGGGACGAGCAGTACTTC	CASSRKGDEQYF
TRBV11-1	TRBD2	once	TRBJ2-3	TGTGCCAGCAGCTTTAACCCAAGCGGGAATAAGCCCACAGATACGCAGTATTTT	CASSFNPSGNKPTDTQYF
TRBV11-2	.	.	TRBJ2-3	TGTGCCAGCAGCCCAATCCGGGCAGATACGCAGTATTTT	CASSPIRADTQYF
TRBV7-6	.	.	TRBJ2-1	TGTGCCAGCAGCCCGACCCCCCTGAGCTCCTACAATGAGCAGTTCTTC	CASSPTPLSSYNEQFF
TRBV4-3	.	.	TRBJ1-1	TGCGCCAGCAGCCAAACAGGAAACACTGAAGCTTTCTTT	CASSQTGNTEAFF
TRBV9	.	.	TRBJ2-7	TGTGCCAGCAGCGTGGGTCAGACCTACGAGCAGTACTTC	CASSVGQTYEQYF
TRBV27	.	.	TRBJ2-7	TGTGCCAGCAGTTTCGGCGGGACCTACGAGCAGTACTTC	CASSFGGTYEQYF
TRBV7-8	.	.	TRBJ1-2	TGTGCCAGCAGCTCCGTACAAAGACAGGCAGGCTACACCTTC	CASSSVQRQAGYTF
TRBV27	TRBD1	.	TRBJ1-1	TGTGCCAGCGGTTGGGGACAGCCGAACACTGAAGCTTTCTTT	CASGWGQPNTEAFF